This TCR beta chain comes out of a study of T cells after yellow fever vaccination. Findings and caveats of the study: Clonotypes found in both CD4 and CD8 compartments made up a small share.

Template switching by 5'RACE produced TCR cDNA, adding a universal primer site and UMIs. TCRdb processed the 5' RACE reads anew with MiXCR; each CDR3 protein has one entry. The repertoire includes roughly 120,000 distinct CDR3 sequences, 6.5% to 8% of them detected once, and 2.5% sits in the top ten. At least ten counts were recorded for this clonotype. Its antigen is not known. V lost 3 bases to trimming and J lost 5 bases; unmatched junction nucleotides: 10. The CDR3 runs to 17 residues. The germline gives CDR1 SGDLS, CDR2 YYNGEE. The chain combines TRBV9 with TRBJ2-2, with TRBD1 matching over 10 bases. The sequence was obtained from a young man who received the YFV17D yellow fever vaccine. The sample in question was CD4+ T cells sorted from PBMCs, obtained roughly 10 days after the first yellow fever vaccination. CDR3 residues: CASSGGTGDPLTGELFF. The DNA for the CDR3 is TGTGCCAGCAGCGGAGGGACAGGGGATCCCCTTACCGGGGAGCTGTTTTTT. Full variable domain (rest looked up from reference TRBV9 and TRBJ2-2): DSGVTQTPKHLITATGQRVTLRCSPRSGDLSVYWYQQSLDQGLQFLIQYYNGEERAKGNILERFSAQQFPDLHSELNLSSLELGDSALYFCASSGGTGDPLTGELFFGEGSRLTVL.